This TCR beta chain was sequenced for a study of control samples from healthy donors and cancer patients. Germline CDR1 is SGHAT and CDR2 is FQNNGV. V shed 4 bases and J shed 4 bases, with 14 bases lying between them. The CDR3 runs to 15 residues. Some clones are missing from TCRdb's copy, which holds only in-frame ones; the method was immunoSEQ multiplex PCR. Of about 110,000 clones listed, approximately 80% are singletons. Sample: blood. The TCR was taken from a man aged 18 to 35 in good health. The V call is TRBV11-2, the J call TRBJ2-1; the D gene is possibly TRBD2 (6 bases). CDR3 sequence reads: CASSSPPGLYNEQFF. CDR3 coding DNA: TGTGCCAGCAGCTCCCCCCCGGGACTTTACAATGAGCAGTTCTTC.